This T cell receptor beta chain was identified during a study of T cell responses to AZD1222 COVID-19 vaccine. Overall study results and limits: Variant regions that are unmutated are reportedly the target of nearly half of spike-specific TCRs.

As for this clone: Antigen unknown.

CDR1 is KGHDR and CDR2 is SFDVKD in the germline V gene. Trimming removed 4 bases from V and 2 bases from J; junction bases left unmatched: 3. This CDR3 has 14 amino acids. Some clones are missing from TCRdb's copy, which holds only in-frame ones; the method was immunoSEQ multiplex PCR. The top ten clones hold over 4% of a sample with 140,000 to 150,000 clones, 93% of them seen once. The receptor was isolated from an adult in good health. Here the sequenced sample was peripheral blood, taken on day 0 of AZD1222 vaccination. The chain couples TRBV24-1 to TRBJ2-5; 7 bases match TRBD1. CDR3 DNA sequence: TGTGCCACCAGTGAAACGGGACAGCAAGAGACCCAGTACTTC. Amino acid sequence: CATSETGQQETQYF.